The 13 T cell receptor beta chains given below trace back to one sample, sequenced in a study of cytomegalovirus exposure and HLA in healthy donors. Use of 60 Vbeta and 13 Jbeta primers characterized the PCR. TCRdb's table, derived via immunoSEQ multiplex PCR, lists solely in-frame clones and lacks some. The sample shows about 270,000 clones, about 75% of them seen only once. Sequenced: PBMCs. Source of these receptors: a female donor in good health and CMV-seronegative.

The DNA of the CDR3 is TGTGCCAGCAGCCAAGCGAATTCCAGGGGGAATCAGCCCCAGCATTTT. Its translation: CASSQANSRGNQPQHF. The chain carries TRBV4-2 and TRBJ1-5, with 7 bases fitting TRBD1. CDR3 length equals 16 residues. Germline V CDR1 and CDR2: LGHNA, YNFKEQ. V dropped 1 base and J dropped 4; count of bases not matched to a gene: 7.

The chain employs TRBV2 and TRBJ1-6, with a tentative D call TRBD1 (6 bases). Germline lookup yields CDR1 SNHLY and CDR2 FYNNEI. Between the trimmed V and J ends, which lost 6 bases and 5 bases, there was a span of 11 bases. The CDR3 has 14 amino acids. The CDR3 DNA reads TGTGCCAGCAGCCTACAGGGAGATAATTCACCCCTCCACTTT. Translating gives CASSLQGDNSPLHF.

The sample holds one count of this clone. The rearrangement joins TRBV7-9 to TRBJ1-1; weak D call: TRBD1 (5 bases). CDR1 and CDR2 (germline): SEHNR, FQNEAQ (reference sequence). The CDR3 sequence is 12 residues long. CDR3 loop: CSGREGSTEAFF. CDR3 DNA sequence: TGTTCCGGTAGGGAGGGGAGCACTGAAGCTTTCTTT.

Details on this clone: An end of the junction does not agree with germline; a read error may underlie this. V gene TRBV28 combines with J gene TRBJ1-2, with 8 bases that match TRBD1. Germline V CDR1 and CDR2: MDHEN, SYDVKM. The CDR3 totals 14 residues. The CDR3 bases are TGTGCTAGCAGTTTGTCCAGGGGGCTTCAAGGCTACACCTTC. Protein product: CASSLSRGLQGYTF.

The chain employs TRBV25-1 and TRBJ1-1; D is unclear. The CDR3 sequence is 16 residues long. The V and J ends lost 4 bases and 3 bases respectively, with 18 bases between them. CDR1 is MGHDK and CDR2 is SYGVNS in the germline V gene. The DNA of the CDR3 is TGTGCCAGCAGTGGGGGTGGGAGAGTCCTAGACACTGAAGCTTTCTTT. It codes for CASSGGGRVLDTEAFF.

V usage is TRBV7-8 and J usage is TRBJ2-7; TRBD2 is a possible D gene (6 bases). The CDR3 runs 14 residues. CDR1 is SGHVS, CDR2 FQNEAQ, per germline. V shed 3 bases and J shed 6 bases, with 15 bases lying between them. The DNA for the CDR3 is TGTGCCAGCAGCTTCCGTGCAGGGAGGTTCGAGCAGTACTTC. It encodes CASSFRAGRFEQYF.

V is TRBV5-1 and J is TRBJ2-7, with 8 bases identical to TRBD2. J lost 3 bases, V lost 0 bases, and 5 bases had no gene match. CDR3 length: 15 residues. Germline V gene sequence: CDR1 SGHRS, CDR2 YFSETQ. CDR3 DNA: TGCGCCAGCAGCTTGGCCCTAGCGGGCAGCTACGAGCAGTACTTC. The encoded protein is CASSLALAGSYEQYF.

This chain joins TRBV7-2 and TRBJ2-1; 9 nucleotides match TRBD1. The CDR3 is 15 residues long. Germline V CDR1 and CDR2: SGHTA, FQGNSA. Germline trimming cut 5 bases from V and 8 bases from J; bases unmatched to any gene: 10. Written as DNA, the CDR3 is TGTGCCAGCAGCCTCCGACAGGGGGTGGGAGATGAGCAGTTCTTC. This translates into CASSLRQGVGDEQFF. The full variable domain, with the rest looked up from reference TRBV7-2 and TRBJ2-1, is GAGVSQSPSNKVTEKGKDVELRCDPISGHTALYWYRQSLGQGLEFLIYFQGNSAPDKSGLPSDRFSAERTGGSVSTLTIQRTQQEDSAVYLCASSLRQGVGDEQFFGPGTRLTVL.

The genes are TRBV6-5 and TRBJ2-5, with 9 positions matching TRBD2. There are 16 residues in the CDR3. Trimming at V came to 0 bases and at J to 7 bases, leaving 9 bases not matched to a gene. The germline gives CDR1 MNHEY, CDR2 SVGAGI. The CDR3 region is CASSYSPRTSVGTQYF. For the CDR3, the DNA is TGTGCCAGCAGTTACTCTCCTCGGACTAGCGTCGGGACCCAGTACTTC.

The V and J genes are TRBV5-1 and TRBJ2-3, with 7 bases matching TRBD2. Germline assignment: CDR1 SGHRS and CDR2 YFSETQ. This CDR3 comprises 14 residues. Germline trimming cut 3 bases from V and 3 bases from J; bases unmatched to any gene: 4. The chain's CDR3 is CASSSLAVTDTQYF. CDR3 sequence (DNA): TGCGCCAGCAGCTCCCTAGCGGTAACAGATACGCAGTATTTT.

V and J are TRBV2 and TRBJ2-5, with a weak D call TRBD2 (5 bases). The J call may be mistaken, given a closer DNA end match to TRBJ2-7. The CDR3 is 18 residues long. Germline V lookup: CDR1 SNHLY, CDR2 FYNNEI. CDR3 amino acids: CASSDSSAGIPFSYEQYF. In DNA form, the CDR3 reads TGTGCCAGCAGTGATTCATCCGCCGGGATCCCCTTTTCCTACGAGCAGTACTTC.

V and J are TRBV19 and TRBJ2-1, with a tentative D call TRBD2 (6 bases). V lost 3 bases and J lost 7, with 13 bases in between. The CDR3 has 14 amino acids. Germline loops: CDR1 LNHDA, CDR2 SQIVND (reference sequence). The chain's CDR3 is CASSMMGLLNEQFF. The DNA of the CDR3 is TGTGCCAGTAGTATGATGGGACTCCTTAATGAGCAGTTCTTC.

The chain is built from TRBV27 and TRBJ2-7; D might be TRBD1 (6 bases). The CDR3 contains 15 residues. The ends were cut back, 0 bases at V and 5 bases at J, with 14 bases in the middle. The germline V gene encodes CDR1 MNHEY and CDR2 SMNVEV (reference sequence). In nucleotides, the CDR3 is TGTGCCAGCAGTTTATCCCCCGGACAGTTCAACGAGCAGTACTTC. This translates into CASSLSPGQFNEQYF.